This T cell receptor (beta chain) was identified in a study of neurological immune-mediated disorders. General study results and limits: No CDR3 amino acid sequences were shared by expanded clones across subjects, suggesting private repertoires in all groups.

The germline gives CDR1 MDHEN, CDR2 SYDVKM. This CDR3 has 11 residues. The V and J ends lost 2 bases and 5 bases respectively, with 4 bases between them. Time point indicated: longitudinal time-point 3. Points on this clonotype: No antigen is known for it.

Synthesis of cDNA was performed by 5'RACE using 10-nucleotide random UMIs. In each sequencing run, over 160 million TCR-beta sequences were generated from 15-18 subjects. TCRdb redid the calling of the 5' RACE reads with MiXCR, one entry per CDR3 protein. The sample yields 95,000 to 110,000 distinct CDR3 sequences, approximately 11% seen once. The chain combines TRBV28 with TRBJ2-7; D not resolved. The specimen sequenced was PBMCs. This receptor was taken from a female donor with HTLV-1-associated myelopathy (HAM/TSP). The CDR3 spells CASSLVHEQYF. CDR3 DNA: TGTGCCAGCAGTTTAGTCCACGAGCAGTACTTC.